The rows below give T cell receptor beta chains drawn from one sample of a study of shared clonotypes between healthy human individuals. This table comes from immunoSEQ multiplex PCR, and its TCRdb copy is limited to in-frame clones, with some not included. The table lists just over 2,000,000 clones, 90% to 95% of them singletons, with approximately 0.13% in the top ten. Sequencing was carried out using naive CD4+ T cells sorted from blood. The receptors come from a man aged 18 to 30 in good health. Each CDR3 is given with its conserved first and last residue. The D gene is left open where the match is weak. Size is stated for part of the rows, as once, few or many counts, or as a class when the clone is expanded.

D gene | J gene | V gene | clone size | CDR3 protein | CDR3 DNA
- | TRBJ2-1 | TRBV5-1 | - | CASSFTGRDFYNEQFF | TGCGCCAGCAGCTTTACTGGCAGGGACTTCTACAATGAGCAGTTCTTC
TRBD1 | TRBJ1-3 | TRBV5-4 | - | CASSLDNRQGEGNTIYF | TGTGCCAGCAGCTTGGATAACCGACAGGGGGAAGGAAACACCATATATTTT
- | TRBJ1-1 | TRBV6-5 | - | CASSFGGRNTEAFF | TGTGCCAGCAGCTTCGGTGGAAGGAACACTGAAGCTTTCTTT
- | TRBJ1-2 | TRBV19 | - | CASSQDAIYGYTF | TGTGCCAGTAGCCAGGACGCCATCTATGGCTACACCTTC
TRBD1 | TRBJ1-1 | TRBV6-5 | - | CASSYSQGSPFF | TGTGCCAGCAGTTACTCACAGGGGTCTCCTTTCTTT
- | TRBJ2-7 | TRBV5-1 | - | CASSSQDYEQYF | TGCGCCAGCAGCTCCCAGGACTACGAGCAGTACTTC
- | TRBJ2-5 | TRBV28 | - | CASSLSARGKTQYF | TGTGCCAGCAGTTTATCTGCCAGGGGAAAGACCCAGTACTTC
TRBD2 | TRBJ2-7 | TRBV4-1 | - | CASSRLTGGLAYEQYF | TGCGCCAGCAGTCGTCTGACCGGGGGGTTAGCCTACGAGCAGTACTTC
- | TRBJ1-1 | TRBV11-2 | - | CASSFWGRGSTEAFF | TGTGCCAGCAGCTTTTGGGGGAGGGGGAGCACTGAAGCTTTCTTT
- | TRBJ1-2 | TRBV5-1 | - | CASSLITAGNYGYTF | TGCGCCAGCAGCTTGATCACGGCGGGGAACTATGGCTACACCTTC
- | TRBJ2-5 | TRBV5-1 | - | CASGGYQETQYF | TGCGCCAGCGGAGGATACCAAGAGACCCAGTACTTC
- | TRBJ1-6 | TRBV25-1 | - | CASSEYTRGGFNSPLHF | TGTGCCAGCAGTGAATATACTCGTGGGGGGTTTAATTCACCCCTCCACTTT
- | TRBJ1-2 | TRBV28 | - | CASQQVYGYTF | TGTGCCAGCCAACAGGTCTATGGCTACACCTTC
TRBD2 | TRBJ2-5 | TRBV5-1 | - | CASSSPGLAGDQETQYF | TGCGCCAGCAGCTCCCCCGGGTTAGCGGGGGACCAAGAGACCCAGTACTTC
- | TRBJ1-6 | TRBV7-9 | few | CASAMGQQTGSPLHF | TGTGCCAGCGCGATGGGGCAGCAGACAGGTTCACCCCTCCACTTT
- | TRBJ2-7 | TRBV6-6 | - | CASSTNYEQYF | TGTGCCAGCAGTACTAACTACGAGCAGTACTTC
TRBD1 | TRBJ2-3 | TRBV5-1 | - | CASSPLFPTGDTDTQYF | TGCGCCAGCAGCCCATTGTTTCCGACAGGGGACACAGATACGCAGTATTTT
- | TRBJ1-2 | TRBV5-1 | - | CASPGWWGYTF | TGCGCCAGCCCGGGGTGGTGGGGCTACACCTTC
- | TRBJ1-5 | TRBV19 | - | CASSLGQLNQPQHF | TGTGCCAGTAGCCTAGGACAGCTTAATCAGCCCCAGCATTTT
TRBD1 | TRBJ2-7 | TRBV5-4 | - | CASSLSGTDLRQYF | TGTGCCAGCAGCTTGTCCGGGACAGACCTCCGGCAGTACTTC
- | TRBJ2-5 | TRBV7-8 | - | CASSSTSNDLETQYF | TGTGCCAGCAGTTCGACTAGTAATGACTTAGAGACCCAGTACTTC
- | TRBJ1-3 | TRBV2 | - | CASSEERRMGLNTIYF | TGTGCCAGCAGTGAAGAACGACGGATGGGATTAAACACCATATATTTT
TRBD1 | TRBJ2-7 | TRBV11-3 | - | CASGQGYEQYF | TGTGCCAGCGGACAGGGCTACGAGCAGTACTTC
- | TRBJ1-4 | TRBV30 | - | CAWGPGPKSEKLFF | TGTGCCTGGGGCCCGGGACCCAAGTCGGAAAAACTGTTTTTT
- | TRBJ2-3 | TRBV5-6 | - | CASSFRQGTDTQYF | TGTGCCAGCAGCTTTAGACAGGGCACAGATACGCAGTATTTT
TRBD1 | TRBJ1-4 | TRBV4-3 | - | CASSQTGRENEKLFF | TGCGCCAGCAGCCAGACAGGGCGTGAAAACGAAAAACTGTTTTTT
- | TRBJ1-3 | TRBV6-5 | few | CASSSPASGNTIYF | TGTGCCAGCAGTTCCCCGGCCTCTGGAAACACCATATATTTT
- | TRBJ2-1 | TRBV5-1 | - | CASSLEGDNEQFF | TGCGCCAGCAGCTTGGAAGGGGACAATGAGCAGTTCTTC
TRBD2 | TRBJ2-7 | TRBV6-6 | - | CASSGPSGGGGHEQYF | TGTGCCAGCAGTGGCCCGAGCGGGGGGGGCGGGCACGAGCAGTACTTC
TRBD2 | TRBJ2-1 | TRBV7-8 | - | CASSFFAGGTDEQFF | TGTGCCAGCAGCTTTTTTGCGGGGGGGACCGATGAGCAGTTCTTC
- | TRBJ2-1 | TRBV9 | - | CASSFRLQSSYNEQFF | TGTGCCAGCAGCTTCCGGCTCCAGAGCTCCTACAATGAGCAGTTCTTC
- | TRBJ1-4 | TRBV18 | - | CASSPPLALGEKLFF | TGTGCCAGCTCACCACCTTTAGCCTTGGGAGAAAAACTGTTTTTT
- | TRBJ2-7 | TRBV6-5 | - | CATRRDKSLEQYF | TGTGCCACTCGCCGGGACAAAAGTCTCGAGCAGTACTTC
- | TRBJ1-1 | TRBV6-5 | - | CASSYSTGQRGEAFF | TGTGCCAGCAGTTACTCCACGGGTCAGAGGGGGGAAGCTTTCTTT
- | TRBJ1-5 | TRBV10-1 | few | CASSRDSNQPQHF | TGCGCCAGCAGTCGGGACAGCAATCAGCCCCAGCATTTT
TRBD1 | TRBJ2-3 | TRBV2 | - | CASSVEQGSTDTQYF | TGTGCCAGCAGTGTTGAACAGGGGAGCACAGATACGCAGTATTTT
- | TRBJ1-2 | TRBV28 | once | CASSLIALERGYTF | TGTGCCAGCAGTTTAATTGCTCTGGAACGGGGCTACACCTTC
TRBD1 | TRBJ2-2 | TRBV5-1 | - | CASRSGTGLNTGELFF | TGCGCCAGCAGATCCGGGACAGGGCTTAACACCGGGGAGCTGTTTTTT
- | TRBJ2-7 | TRBV7-9 | once | CASSPERVRSYEQYF | TGTGCCAGCAGCCCCGAGCGCGTTCGGTCCTACGAGCAGTACTTC
- | TRBJ1-2 | TRBV6-1 | - | CASREIRGNYGYTF | TGTGCCAGCAGAGAGATCAGGGGAAACTATGGCTACACCTTC
TRBD1 | TRBJ1-2 | TRBV27 | - | CASSSPGQGFYGYTF | TGTGCCAGCAGTTCCCCGGGACAGGGTTTCTATGGCTACACCTTC
TRBD1 | TRBJ1-5 | TRBV29-1 | - | CSVSSGTVGNQPQHF | TGCAGCGTTTCATCCGGGACAGTGGGAAATCAGCCCCAGCATTTT
- | TRBJ1-2 | TRBV4-2 | - | CASSQEAPVNYGYTF | TGTGCCAGCAGCCAAGAGGCACCGGTTAACTATGGCTACACCTTC
- | TRBJ1-6 | TRBV2 | - | CASSLALGASYNSPLHF | TGTGCCAGCAGCCTAGCTTTGGGGGCATCCTATAATTCACCCCTCCACTTT
- | TRBJ2-7 | TRBV6-6 | once | CASSYSSEQYF | TGTGCCAGCAGTTACTCGTCCGAGCAGTACTTC
- | TRBJ1-5 | TRBV6-1 | - | CASRDVGARSQPQHF | TGTGCCAGCAGGGATGTGGGGGCAAGGAGTCAGCCCCAGCATTTT
TRBD1 | TRBJ1-1 | TRBV6-5 | - | CASSYGQGATEAFF | TGTGCCAGCAGTTACGGCCAGGGGGCAACTGAAGCTTTCTTT
TRBD1 | TRBJ2-1 | TRBV14 | - | CASSGTGSSYNEQFF | TGTGCCAGCAGCGGGACAGGGAGCTCCTACAATGAGCAGTTCTTC
- | TRBJ2-4 | TRBV10-1 | - | CASSEPPRGNIQYF | TGCGCCAGCAGTGAGCCCCCCCGAGGAAACATTCAGTACTTC